The entry below describes one TCR beta chain. The antigen remains unidentified. Each patient experienced a relapse that followed autologous stem cell transplantation, and brentuximab vedotin exposure varied. Patients' outcomes at their best amounted to complete response, partial response or progressive disease. The data were produced by immunoSEQ multiplex PCR, yet TCRdb's version contains in-frame clones alone and is incomplete. The sample has approximately 25,000 clones, 69% seen once. The data were taken from a study of PD-1 blockade in classical Hodgkin lymphoma. General observations from the study: Newly diagnosed patients were reported to start with lower TCR diversity than healthy donors. CD4+ TCR diversity, unlike CD8+, rose significantly by C4D1. Complete responders had baseline diversity similar to newly diagnosed patients.

The sequence derives from a human donor with classical Hodgkin lymphoma. The specimen was peripheral blood mononuclear cells (PBMCs), collected at baseline.

This CDR3 is CAITGLAGNNEQFF. The DNA for the CDR3 is TGTGCCATCACCGGCCTAGCGGGAAACAATGAGCAGTTCTTC. V is TRBV10-3 and J is TRBJ2-1, with 9 bases aligning to TRBD2. Germline CDR1 ENHRY, CDR2 SYGVKD. The CDR3 is 14 amino acids. The trim removed 7 bases at V and 5 bases at J, leaving 6 bases unmatched.